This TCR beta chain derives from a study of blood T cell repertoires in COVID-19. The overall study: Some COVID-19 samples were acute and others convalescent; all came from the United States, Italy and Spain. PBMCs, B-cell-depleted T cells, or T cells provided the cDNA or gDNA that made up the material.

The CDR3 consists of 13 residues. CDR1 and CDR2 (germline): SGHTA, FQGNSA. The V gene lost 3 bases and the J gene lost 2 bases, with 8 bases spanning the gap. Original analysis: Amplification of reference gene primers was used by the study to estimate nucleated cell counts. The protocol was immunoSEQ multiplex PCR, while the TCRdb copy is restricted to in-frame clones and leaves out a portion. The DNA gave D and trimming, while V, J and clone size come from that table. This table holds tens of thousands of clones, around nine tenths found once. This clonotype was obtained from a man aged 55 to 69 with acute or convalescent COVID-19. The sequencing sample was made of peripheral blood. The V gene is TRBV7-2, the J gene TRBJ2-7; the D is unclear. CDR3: CASSLAEPYEQYF. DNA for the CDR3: TGTGCCAGCAGCTTGGCAGAACCCTACGAGCAGTACTTC.